This T cell receptor (beta chain) was observed in a study of beta chain features in type 1 diabetes. General study points: There was a possibility that cDNA sequencing over-represented cells with high TCR expression.

This clone was counted only a few times. Its specificity is not known. Expressed TCRB transcripts were sequenced after all isolated RNA was converted to cDNA. Profiling relied on immunoSEQ multiplex PCR, and the TCRdb table lists in-frame clones only, not all of them. The profile shows hundreds of thousands of clones, around 16% of them singletons. V gave up 1 base and J gave up 3 bases, with 9 bases separating them. In germline, CDR1 is LGHNA, CDR2 YSLEER. This CDR3 region has 15 residues. The sequence was obtained from a man younger than 35 in good health. Sequences were obtained from naive CD4+ T cells from blood. V is TRBV4-3 and J is TRBJ2-2, with unresolved D. The CDR3 nucleotides are TGCGCCAGCAGCCAAGTTACGAAGGACACCGGGGAGCTGTTTTTT. Its translation: CASSQVTKDTGELFF.